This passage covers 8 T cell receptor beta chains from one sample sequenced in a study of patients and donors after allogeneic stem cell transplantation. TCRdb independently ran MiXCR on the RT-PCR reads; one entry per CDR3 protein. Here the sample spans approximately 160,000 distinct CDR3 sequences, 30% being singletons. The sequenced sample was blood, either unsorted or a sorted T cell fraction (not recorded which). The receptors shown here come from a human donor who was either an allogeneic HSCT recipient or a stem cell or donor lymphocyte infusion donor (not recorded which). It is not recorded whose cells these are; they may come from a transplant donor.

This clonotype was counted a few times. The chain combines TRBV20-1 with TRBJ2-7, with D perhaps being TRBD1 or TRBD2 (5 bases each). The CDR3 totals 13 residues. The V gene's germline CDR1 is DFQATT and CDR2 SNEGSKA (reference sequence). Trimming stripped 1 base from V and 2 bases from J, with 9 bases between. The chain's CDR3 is CSARVGPPYEQYF. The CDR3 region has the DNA TGCAGTGCTAGAGTGGGACCCCCCTACGAGCAGTACTTC.

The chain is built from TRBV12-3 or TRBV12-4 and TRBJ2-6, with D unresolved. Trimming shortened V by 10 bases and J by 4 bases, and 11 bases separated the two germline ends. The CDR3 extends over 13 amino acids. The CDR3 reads CATPPPGANVLTF. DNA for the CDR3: TGTGCCACCCCCCCCCCGGGGGCCAACGTCCTGACTTTC.

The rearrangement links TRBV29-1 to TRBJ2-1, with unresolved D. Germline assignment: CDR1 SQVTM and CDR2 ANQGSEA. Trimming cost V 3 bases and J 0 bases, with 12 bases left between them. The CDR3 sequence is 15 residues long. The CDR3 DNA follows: TGCAGCGTTGAGTACACACAACGCTCCTACAATGAGCAGTTCTTC. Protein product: CSVEYTQRSYNEQFF.

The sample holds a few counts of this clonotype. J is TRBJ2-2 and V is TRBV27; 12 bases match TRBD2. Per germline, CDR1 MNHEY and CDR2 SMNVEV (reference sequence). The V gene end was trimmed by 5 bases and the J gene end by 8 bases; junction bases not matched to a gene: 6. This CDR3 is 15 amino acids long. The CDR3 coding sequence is TGTGCCAGCAGTCGACTAGCGGGAGCGTTTGGGGAGCTGTTTTTT. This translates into CASSRLAGAFGELFF.

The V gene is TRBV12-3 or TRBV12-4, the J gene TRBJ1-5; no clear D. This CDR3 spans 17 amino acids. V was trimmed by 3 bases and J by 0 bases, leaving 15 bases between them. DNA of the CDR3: TGTGCCAGCAGTTTTGGGGTGGAGGGCAATAGCAATCAGCCCCAGCATTTT. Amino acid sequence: CASSFGVEGNSNQPQHF.

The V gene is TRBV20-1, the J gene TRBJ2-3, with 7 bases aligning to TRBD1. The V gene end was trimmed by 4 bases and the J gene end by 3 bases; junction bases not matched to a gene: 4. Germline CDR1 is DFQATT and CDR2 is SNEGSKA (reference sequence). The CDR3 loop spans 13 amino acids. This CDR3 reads CSAMRGLTDTQYF. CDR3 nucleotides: TGCAGTGCTATGAGGGGGCTGACAGATACGCAGTATTTT.

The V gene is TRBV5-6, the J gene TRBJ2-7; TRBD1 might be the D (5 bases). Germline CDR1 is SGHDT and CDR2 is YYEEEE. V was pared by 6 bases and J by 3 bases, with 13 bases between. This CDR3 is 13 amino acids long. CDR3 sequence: CASTRQFFYEQYF. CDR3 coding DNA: TGTGCCAGCACACGACAGTTCTTCTACGAGCAGTACTTC. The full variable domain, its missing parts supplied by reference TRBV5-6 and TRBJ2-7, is DAGVTQSPTHLIKTRGQQVTLRCSPKSGHDTVSWYQQALGQGPQFIFQYYEEEERQRGNFPDRFSGHQFPNYSSELNVNALLLGDSALYLCASTRQFFYEQYFGPGTRLTVT.

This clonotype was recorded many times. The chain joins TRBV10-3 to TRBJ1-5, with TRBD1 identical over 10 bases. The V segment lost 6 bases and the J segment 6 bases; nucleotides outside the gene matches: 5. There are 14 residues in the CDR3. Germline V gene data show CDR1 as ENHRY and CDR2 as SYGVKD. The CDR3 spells CAISGDRGTQPQHF. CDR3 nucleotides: TGTGCCATCAGCGGGGACAGGGGTACTCAGCCCCAGCATTTT.